This T cell receptor (beta chain) was sequenced for a study of beta chain features in type 1 diabetes. Broader study findings: The study found moderately but significantly shorter TCRB CDR3s in all four CD4+ subsets of Type 1 diabetes patients. Patients' naive, central memory and Treg TCRB repertoires seemed closer to one another than those of healthy donors.

Sequenced material consisted of expressed TCRB transcripts (all of the isolated RNA was reverse transcribed). Read counts averaged about 3.57 million for samples of naive, central memory and regulatory T cells. Here immunoSEQ multiplex PCR was the method, and the copy in TCRdb shows in-frame clones only, minus some. The repertoire holds approximately 360,000 clones, with roughly 13% as singletons. From germline, CDR1 is SGHTA and CDR2 FQGNSA. This CDR3 contains 13 residues. J lost 15 bases, V lost 1 base, and 1 base had no gene match. In the case of this clone: The target antigen is unknown.

The V call is TRBV7-2, the J call TRBJ2-1, with TRBD2 matching over 15 bases. Sample: naive CD4+ T cells from blood. The receptor's source is a woman aged 18-30 years with type 1 diabetes. CDR3 sequence (DNA): TGTGCCAGCAGCTTAGAGGGACTAGCGGGGGGGTTCTTC. This gives the protein CASSLEGLAGGFF.